This T cell receptor (beta chain) was documented in a study of identical twins. Notes on this clonotype: Its specificity is unknown.

V lost 5 bases to trimming and J lost 4 bases, with 14 bases between them. The CDR3 sequence is 14 residues long. Germline V CDR1 and CDR2: MNHEY, SMNVEV (reference sequence). A single record per CDR3 protein comes from TCRdb applying MiXCR to the 5' RACE reads. The sample has roughly 350,000 distinct CDR3 sequences, 9% to 15% seen once; the top ten hold just over 7%. General study findings and limits: Not following the same donors, the study drew its conclusions from cross-sectional statistical analysis.

The sample also formed part of further work on yellow fever vaccine responses in identical twins.

This TCR was recovered from a young woman in good health. The specimen sequenced was CD8+ T cells sorted from blood. The rearrangement uses TRBV27 and TRBJ1-1; TRBD1 might be the D (6 bases). CDR3 coding DNA: TGTGCCAGCAGTACCTGGGGGCAGGGCACTGAAGCTTTCTTT. Residues: CASSTWGQGTEAFF.